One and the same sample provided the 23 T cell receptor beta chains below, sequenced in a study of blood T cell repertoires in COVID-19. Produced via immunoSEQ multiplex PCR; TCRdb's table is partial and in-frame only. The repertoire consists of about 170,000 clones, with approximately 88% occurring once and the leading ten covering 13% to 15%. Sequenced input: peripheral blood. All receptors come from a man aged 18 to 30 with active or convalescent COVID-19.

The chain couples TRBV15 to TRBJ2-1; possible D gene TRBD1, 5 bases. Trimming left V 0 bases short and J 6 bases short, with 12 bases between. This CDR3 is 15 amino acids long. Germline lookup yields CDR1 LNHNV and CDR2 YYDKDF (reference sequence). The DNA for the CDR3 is TGTGCCACCAGCAGAGAAGGTCAGGGATTCAATGAGCAGTTCTTC. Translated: CATSREGQGFNEQFF.

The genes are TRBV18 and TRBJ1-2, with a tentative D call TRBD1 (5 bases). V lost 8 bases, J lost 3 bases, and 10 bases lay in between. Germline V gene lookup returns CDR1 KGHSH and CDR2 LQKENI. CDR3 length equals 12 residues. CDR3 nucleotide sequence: TGTGCCAGCGCTCAGGGTGACTATGGCTACACCTTC. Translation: CASAQGDYGYTF.

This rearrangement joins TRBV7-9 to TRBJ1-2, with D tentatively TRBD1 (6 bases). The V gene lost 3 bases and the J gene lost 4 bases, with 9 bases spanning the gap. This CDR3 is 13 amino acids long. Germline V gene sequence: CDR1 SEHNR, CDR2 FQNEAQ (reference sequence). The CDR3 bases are TGTGCCAGCAGCTTGGGACACAGCTATGGCTACACCTTC. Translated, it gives CASSLGHSYGYTF.

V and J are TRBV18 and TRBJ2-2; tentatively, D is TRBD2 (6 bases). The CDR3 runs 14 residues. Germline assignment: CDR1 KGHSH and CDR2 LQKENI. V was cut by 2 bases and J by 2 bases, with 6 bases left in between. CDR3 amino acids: CASSPGLNTGELFF. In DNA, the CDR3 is TGTGCCAGCTCACCAGGACTAAACACCGGGGAGCTGTTTTTT. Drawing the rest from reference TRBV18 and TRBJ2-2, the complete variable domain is NAGVMQNPRHLVRRRGQEARLRCSPMKGHSHVYWYRQLPEEGLKFMVYLQKENIIDESGMPKERFSAEFPKEGPSILRIQQVVRGDSAAYFCASSPGLNTGELFFGEGSRLTVL.

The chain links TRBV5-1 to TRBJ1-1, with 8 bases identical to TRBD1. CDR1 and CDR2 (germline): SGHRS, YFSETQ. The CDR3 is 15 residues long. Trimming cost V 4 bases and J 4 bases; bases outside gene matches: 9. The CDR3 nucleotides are TGCGCCAGCAGCCTTCGACAGGGGAGGAGCACTGAAGCTTTCTTT. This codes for CASSLRQGRSTEAFF.

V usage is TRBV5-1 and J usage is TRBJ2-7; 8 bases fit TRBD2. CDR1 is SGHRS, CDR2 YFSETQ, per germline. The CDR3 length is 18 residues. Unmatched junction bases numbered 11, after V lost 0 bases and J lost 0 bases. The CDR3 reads CASSLGGGQSGSSYEQYF. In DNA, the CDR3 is TGCGCCAGCAGCTTGGGAGGAGGGCAGAGCGGGAGCTCCTACGAGCAGTACTTC.

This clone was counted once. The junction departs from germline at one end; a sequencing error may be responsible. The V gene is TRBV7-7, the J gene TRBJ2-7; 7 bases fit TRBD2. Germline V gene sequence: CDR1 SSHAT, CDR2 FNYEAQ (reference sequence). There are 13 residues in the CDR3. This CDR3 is CASSLRGGDEQYF. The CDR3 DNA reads TGTGCTAGCAGCTTAAGGGGAGGGGACGAGCAGTACTTC.

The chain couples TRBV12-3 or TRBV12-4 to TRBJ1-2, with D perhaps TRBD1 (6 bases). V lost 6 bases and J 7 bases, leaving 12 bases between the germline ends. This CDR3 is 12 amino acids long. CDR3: CASRRTVGGYTF. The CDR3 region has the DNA TGTGCCAGCAGGAGGACAGTCGGTGGCTACACCTTC.

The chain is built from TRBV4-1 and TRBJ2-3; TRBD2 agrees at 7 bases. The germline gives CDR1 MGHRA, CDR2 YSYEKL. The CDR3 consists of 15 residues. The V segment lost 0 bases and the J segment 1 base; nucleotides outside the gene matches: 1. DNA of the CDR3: TGCGCCAGCAGCCAAGATCTAGCGGGCACAGATACGCAGTATTTT. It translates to CASSQDLAGTDTQYF.

The CDR3 loop is CASSLGQDNSPLHF. CDR3 nucleotides: TGTGCCAGCAGCCTGGGACAAGATAATTCACCCCTCCACTTT. This chain joins TRBV9 and TRBJ1-6; the D gene is possibly TRBD1 (6 bases). The CDR3 is made up of 14 amino acids. Germline V gives CDR1 SGDLS, CDR2 YYNGEE. The V gene lost 4 bases and the J gene lost 5 bases, with 10 bases spanning the gap.

CDR3 in DNA: TGTGCCAGCAGCAGACGTGCGGAAAATGAAAAACTGTTTTTT. Translation gives CASSRRAENEKLFF. The rearrangement links TRBV6-5 to TRBJ1-4, with no clear D. Germline-derived CDR1 and CDR2 are MNHEY and SVGAGI. There are 14 residues in the CDR3. Trimming stripped 6 bases from V and 5 bases from J, with 13 bases between.

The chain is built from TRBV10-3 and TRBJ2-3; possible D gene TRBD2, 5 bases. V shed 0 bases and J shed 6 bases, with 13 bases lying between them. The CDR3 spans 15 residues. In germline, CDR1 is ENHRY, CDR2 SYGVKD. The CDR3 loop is CAISESMTTRDTQYF. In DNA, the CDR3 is TGTGCCATCAGTGAGTCGATGACTACCCGGGATACGCAGTATTTT.

CDR3 sequence (DNA): TGTGCCAGCAGCTTAACAGCGGGGGCAGAAGCTTTCTTT. Protein product: CASSLTAGAEAFF. The rearrangement uses TRBV7-3 and TRBJ1-1, with TRBD1 as a possible D gene (6 bases). Germline CDR1 SGHTA, CDR2 FQGTGA. CDR3 length equals 13 residues. With 0 bases removed from V and 8 bases from J, the gap between germline ends came to 10 bases.

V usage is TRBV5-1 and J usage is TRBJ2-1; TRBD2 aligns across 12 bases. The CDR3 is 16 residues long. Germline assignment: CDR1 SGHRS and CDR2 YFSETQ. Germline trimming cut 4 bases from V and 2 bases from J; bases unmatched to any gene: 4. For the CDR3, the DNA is TGCGCCAGCAGCAAGACTAGCGGGGGCACCTACAATGAGCAGTTCTTC. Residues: CASSKTSGGTYNEQFF.

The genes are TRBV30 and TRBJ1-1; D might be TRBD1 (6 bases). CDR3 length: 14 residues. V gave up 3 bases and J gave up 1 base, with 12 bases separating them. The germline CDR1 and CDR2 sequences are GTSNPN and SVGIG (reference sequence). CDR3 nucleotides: TGTGCCTGGAGGGACGACAGGCCGAACACTGAAGCTTTCTTT. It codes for CAWRDDRPNTEAFF.

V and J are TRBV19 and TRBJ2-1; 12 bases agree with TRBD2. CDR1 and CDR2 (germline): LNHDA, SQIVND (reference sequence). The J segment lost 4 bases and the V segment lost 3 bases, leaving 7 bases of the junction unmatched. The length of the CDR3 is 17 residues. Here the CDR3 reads CASSIGLAGKGYNEQFF. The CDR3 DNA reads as TGTGCCAGTAGTATCGGACTAGCGGGAAAGGGGTACAATGAGCAGTTCTTC.

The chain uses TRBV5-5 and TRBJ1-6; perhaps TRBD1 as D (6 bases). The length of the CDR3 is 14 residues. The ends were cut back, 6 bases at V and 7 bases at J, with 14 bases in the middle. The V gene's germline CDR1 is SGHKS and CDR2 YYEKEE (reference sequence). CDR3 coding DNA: TGTGCCAGCACCAGAGGACAGCCAAATTCACCCCTCCACTTT. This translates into CASTRGQPNSPLHF.

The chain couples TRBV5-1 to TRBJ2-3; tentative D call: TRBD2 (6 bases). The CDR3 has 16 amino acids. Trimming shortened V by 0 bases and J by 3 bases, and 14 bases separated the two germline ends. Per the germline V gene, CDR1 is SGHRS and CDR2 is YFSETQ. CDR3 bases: TGCGCCAGCAGCTTGGAGGCGGGGTGGGGTACAGATACGCAGTATTTT. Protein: CASSLEAGWGTDTQYF.

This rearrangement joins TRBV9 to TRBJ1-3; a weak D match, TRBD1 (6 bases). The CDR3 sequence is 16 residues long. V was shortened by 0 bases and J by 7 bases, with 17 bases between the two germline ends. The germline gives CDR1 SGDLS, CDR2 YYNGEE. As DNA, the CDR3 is TGTGCCAGCAGCGTAGAAGGCAGGGGCTTTTGGAACACCATATATTTT. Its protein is CASSVEGRGFWNTIYF.

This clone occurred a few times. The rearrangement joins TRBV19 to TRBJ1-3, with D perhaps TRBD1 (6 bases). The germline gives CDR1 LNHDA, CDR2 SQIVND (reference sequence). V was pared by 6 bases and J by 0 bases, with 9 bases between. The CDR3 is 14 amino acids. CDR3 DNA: TGTGCCAGTAGCAGGGGCTACTCTGGAAACACCATATATTTT. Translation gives CASSRGYSGNTIYF.

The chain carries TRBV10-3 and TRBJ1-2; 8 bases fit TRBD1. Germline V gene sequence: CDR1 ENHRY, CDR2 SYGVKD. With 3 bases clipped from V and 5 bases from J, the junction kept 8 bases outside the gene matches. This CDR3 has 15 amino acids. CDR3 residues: CAISEVDRVRYGYTF. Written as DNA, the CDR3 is TGTGCCATCAGTGAAGTGGACAGGGTTCGATATGGCTACACCTTC.

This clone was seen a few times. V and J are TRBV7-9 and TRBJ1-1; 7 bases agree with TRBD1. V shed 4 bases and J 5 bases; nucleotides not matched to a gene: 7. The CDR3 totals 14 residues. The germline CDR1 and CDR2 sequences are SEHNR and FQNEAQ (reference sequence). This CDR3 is CASSSRQGGTEAFF. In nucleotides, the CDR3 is TGTGCCAGCAGCTCCAGACAGGGCGGAACTGAAGCTTTCTTT.

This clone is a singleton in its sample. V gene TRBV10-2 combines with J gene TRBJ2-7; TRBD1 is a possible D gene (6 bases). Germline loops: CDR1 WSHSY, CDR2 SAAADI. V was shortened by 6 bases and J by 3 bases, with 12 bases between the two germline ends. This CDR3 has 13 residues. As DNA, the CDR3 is TGCGCCAGCAGCAGGGGAAGGATCTACGAGCAGTACTTC. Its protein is CASSRGRIYEQYF.